This T cell receptor (beta chain) was recovered during a study of T-cell memory formation after mild COVID-19. This clonotype was detected only a few times. The antigen is unknown. General study findings and limits: The pre-infection memory compartment contained some responding clones, suggesting cross-reactive memory joined. CD4/CD8 balance characterized clones contracting day 15 to 85, and CD4+ skew characterized later expanders.

V was cut by 0 bases and J by 4 bases, with 16 bases left in between. The CDR3 runs to 17 residues. Germline CDR1 LNHNV, CDR2 YYDKDF (reference sequence). Via MiXCR, TCRdb re-called the 5' RACE reads, giving one row per CDR3 protein. The table has about 250,000 distinct CDR3 sequences, about a sixth seen once. This chain connects TRBV15 to TRBJ1-3; unclear D gene. The material sequenced was PBMCs or a T cell subset sorted from them (not recorded which). The receptor comes from a man younger than 35 who had mild COVID-19 (a few samples of this study predate the infection). Cell type and time point are not known. This CDR3 is CATSRDPGFGVGNTIYF. The CDR3 nucleotides read TGTGCCACCAGCAGAGATCCGGGGTTTGGAGTCGGAAACACCATATATTTT.